Presented here are 3 T cell receptor beta chains from one specimen sequenced in a study of blood T cell repertoires in COVID-19. The repertoire was sequenced with immunoSEQ multiplex PCR; TCRdb's copy has only in-frame clones and lacks some. Among 150,000 to 200,000 clones, over 80% were seen once, and the ten largest hold 0.85% to 0.95%. The sequenced material came from peripheral blood. The receptors were gathered from a man in his 60s with COVID-19, enrolled during active disease.

The rearrangement joins TRBV19 to TRBJ1-5; D is possibly TRBD1 (6 bases). Trimming cost V 5 bases and J 2 bases, with 16 bases left between them. The length of the CDR3 is 16 residues. Germline V lookup: CDR1 LNHDA, CDR2 SQIVND (reference sequence). CDR3 sequence (DNA): TGTGCCAGTAGTCCACAAGGGGGGGGCGGCAATCAGCCCCAGCATTTT. This encodes CASSPQGGGGNQPQHF.

V is TRBV3-1 (or the pseudogene TRBV3-2) and J is TRBJ1-2; a possible D gene is TRBD1 (6 bases). Between the trimmed V and J ends, which lost 4 bases and 3 bases, there was a span of 9 bases. CDR1 and CDR2 (germline): LGHDT, YNNKEL (reference sequence). The CDR3 runs 13 residues. The CDR3 is CASSLQGYYGYTF. The CDR3 DNA sequence: TGTGCCAGCAGCCTTCAGGGGTACTATGGCTACACCTTC.

V and J are TRBV27 and TRBJ1-4, with 8 nucleotides matching TRBD1. The germline CDR1 and CDR2 sequences are MNHEY and SMNVEV (reference sequence). This CDR3 contains 16 residues. V was clipped by 3 bases and J by 0 bases; unmatched bases: 3. Here the CDR3 reads CASSFRGRSTNEKLFF. CDR3 nucleotide sequence: TGTGCCAGCAGTTTCAGGGGGCGGTCAACTAATGAAAAACTGTTTTTT.